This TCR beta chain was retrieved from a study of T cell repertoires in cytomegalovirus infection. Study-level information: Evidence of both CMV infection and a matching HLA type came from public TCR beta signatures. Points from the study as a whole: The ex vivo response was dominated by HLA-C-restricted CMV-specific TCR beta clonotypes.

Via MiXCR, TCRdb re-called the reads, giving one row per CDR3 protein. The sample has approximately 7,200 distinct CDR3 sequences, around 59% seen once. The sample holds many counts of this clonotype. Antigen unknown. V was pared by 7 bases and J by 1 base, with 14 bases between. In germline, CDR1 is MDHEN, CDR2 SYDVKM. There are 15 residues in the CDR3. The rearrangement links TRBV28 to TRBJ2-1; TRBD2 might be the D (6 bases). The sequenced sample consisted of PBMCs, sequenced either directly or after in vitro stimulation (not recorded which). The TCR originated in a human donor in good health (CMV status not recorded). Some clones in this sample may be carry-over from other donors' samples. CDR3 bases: TGTGCCAGCACGCCGGGGGTTGAGTCCTACAATGAGCAGTTCTTC. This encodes CASTPGVESYNEQFF.